What follows describes a single T cell receptor beta chain. The data belong to a study of blood T cell repertoires in COVID-19. Whole-study context: The cDNA or gDNA used as material had been derived from T cells, B-cell-depleted T cells, or PBMCs.

In the original processing: Reference gene primer amplification in the assay estimated nucleated cell counts. TCRdb's copy holds only in-frame clones and misses some; the assay was immunoSEQ multiplex PCR. V and J calls plus clone size are reproduced from that table; the DNA served to infer D and trimming. The sample lists under 250,000 clones; around 90% were seen once. The trim removed 7 bases at V and 4 bases at J, leaving 4 bases unmatched. The CDR3 is 14 amino acids. CDR1 is SGHRS, CDR2 YFSETQ, per germline. The receptor was isolated from a man aged 80 or over with acute or convalescent COVID-19. The V call is TRBV5-1, the J call TRBJ2-3; 12 nucleotides line up with TRBD2. Sequencing used peripheral blood. CDR3 region: CASSRLAGADTQYF. CDR3 nucleotides: TGCGCCAGCTCCCGACTAGCGGGGGCAGATACGCAGTATTTT. Looking up the rest from reference TRBV5-1 and TRBJ2-3 gives the full variable domain: KAGVTQTPRYLIKTRGQQVTLSCSPISGHRSVSWYQQTPGQGLQFLFEYFSETQRNKGNFPGRFSGRQFSNSRSEMNVSTLELGDSALYLCASSRLAGADTQYFGPGTRLTVL.